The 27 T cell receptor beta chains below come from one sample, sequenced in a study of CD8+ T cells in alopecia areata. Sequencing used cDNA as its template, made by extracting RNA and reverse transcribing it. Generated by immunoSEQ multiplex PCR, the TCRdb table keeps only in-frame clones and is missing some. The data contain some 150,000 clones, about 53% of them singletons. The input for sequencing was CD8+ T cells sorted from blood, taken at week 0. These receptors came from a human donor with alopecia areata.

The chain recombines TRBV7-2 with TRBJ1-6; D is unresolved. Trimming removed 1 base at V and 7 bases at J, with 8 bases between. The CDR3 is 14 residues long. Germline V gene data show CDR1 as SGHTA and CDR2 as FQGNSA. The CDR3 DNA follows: TGTGCCAGCAGCTTAGATTTCAGGAATTCACCCCTCCACTTT. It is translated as CASSLDFRNSPLHF.

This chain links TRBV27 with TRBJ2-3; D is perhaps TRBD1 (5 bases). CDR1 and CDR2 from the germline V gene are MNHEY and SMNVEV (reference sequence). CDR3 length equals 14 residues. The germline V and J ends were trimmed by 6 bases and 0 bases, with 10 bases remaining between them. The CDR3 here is CASSLGVSTDTQYF. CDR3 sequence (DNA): TGTGCCAGCAGCCTAGGGGTGAGCACAGATACGCAGTATTTT.

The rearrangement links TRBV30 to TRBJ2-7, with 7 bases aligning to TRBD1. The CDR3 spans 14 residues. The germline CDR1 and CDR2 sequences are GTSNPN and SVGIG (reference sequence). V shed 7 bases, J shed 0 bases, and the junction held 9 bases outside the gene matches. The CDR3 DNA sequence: TGTGCCTCCACGACAGGGTCTTCCTCCTACGAGCAGTACTTC. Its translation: CASTTGSSSYEQYF.

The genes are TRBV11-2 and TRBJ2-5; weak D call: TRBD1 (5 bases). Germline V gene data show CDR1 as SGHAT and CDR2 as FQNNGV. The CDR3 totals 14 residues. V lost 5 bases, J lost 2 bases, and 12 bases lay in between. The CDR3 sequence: CASSQDILQETQYF. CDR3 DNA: TGTGCCAGCAGCCAGGACATTCTTCAAGAGACCCAGTACTTC.

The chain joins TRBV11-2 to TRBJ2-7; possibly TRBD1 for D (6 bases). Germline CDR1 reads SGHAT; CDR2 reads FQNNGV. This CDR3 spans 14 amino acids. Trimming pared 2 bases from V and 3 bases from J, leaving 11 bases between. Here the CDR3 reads CASSLTGQRYEQYF. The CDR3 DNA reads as TGTGCCAGCAGCTTAACGGGACAACGCTACGAGCAGTACTTC.

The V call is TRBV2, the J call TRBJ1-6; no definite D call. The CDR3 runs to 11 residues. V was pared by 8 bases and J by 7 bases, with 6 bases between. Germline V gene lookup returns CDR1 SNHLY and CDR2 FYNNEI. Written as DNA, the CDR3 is TGTGCCAGCCTCCTAAATTCACCCCTCCACTTT. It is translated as CASLLNSPLHF.

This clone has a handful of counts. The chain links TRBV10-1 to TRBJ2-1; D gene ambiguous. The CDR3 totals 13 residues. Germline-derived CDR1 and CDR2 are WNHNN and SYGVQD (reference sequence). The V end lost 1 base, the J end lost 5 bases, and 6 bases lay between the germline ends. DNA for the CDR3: TGCGCCAGCAGTGAGTATCCGGACAATGAGCAGTTCTTC. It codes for CASSEYPDNEQFF.

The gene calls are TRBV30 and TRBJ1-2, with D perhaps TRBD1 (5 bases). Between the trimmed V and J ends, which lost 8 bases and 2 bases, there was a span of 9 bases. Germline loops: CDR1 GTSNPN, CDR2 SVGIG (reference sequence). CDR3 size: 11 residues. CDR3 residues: CAEGTNYGYTF. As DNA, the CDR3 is TGTGCCGAAGGGACCAACTATGGCTACACCTTC. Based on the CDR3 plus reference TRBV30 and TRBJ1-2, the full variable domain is SQTIHQWPATLVQPVGSPLSLECTVEGTSNPNLYWYRQAAGRGLQLLFYSVGIGQISSEVPQNLSASRPQDRQFILSSKKLLLSDSGFYLCAEGTNYGYTFGSGTRLTVV.

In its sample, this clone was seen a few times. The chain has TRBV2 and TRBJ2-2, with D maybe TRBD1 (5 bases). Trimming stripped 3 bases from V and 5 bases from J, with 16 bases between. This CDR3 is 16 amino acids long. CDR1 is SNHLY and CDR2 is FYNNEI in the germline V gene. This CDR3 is CASSERPLSGTGELFF. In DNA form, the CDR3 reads TGTGCCAGCAGTGAGCGCCCGCTTTCAGGGACCGGGGAGCTGTTTTTT.

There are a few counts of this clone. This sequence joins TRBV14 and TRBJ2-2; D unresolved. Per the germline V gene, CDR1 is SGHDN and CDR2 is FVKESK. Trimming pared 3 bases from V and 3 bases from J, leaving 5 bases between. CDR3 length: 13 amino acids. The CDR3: CASSHAYTGELFF. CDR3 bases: TGTGCCAGCAGCCACGCTTACACCGGGGAGCTGTTTTTT.

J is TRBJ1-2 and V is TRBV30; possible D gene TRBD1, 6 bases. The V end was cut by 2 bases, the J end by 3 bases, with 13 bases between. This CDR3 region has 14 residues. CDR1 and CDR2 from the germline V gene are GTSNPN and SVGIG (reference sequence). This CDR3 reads CAWSSTGDYYGYTF. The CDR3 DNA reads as TGTGCCTGGAGTTCGACAGGAGACTACTATGGCTACACCTTC.

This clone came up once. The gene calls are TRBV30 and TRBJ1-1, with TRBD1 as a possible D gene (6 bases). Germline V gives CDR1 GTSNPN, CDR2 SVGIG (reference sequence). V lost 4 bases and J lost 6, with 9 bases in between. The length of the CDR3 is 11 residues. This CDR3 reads CAWTRGPEAFF. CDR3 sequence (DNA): TGTGCCTGGACCAGGGGACCTGAAGCTTTCTTT.

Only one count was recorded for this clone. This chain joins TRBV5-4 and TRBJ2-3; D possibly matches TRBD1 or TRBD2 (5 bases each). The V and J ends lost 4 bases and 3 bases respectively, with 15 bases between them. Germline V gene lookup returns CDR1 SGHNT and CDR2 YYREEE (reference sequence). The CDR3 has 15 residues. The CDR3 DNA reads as TGTGCCAGCAGCCTGGGGGTTGGCGGAACAGATACGCAGTATTTT. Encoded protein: CASSLGVGGTDTQYF.

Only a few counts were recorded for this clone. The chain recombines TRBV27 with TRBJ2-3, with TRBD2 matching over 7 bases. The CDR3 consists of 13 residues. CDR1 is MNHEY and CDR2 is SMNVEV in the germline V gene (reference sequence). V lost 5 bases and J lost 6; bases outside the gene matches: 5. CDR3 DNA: TGTGCCAGCAGTAGTAGCGGGTGGGATACGCAGTATTTT. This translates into CASSSSGWDTQYF.

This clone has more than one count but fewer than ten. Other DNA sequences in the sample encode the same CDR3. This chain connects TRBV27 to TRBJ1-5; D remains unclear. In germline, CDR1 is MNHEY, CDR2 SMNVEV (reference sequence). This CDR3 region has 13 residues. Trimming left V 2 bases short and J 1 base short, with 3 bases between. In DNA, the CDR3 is TGTGCCAGCAGTTTAGGGAGCAATCAGCCCCAGCATTTT. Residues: CASSLGSNQPQHF.

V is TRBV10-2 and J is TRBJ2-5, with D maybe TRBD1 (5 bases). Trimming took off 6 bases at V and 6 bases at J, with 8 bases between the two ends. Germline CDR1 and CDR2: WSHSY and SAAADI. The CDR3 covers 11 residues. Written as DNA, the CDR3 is TGCGCCAGCAGGTTGGGGCAGACCCAGTACTTC. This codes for CASRLGQTQYF.

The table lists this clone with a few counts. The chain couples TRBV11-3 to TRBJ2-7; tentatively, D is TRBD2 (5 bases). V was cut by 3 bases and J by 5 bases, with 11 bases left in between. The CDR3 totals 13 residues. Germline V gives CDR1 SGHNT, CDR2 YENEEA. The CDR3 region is CASSLVPRDEQYF. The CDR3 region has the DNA TGTGCCAGCAGCTTGGTCCCGAGGGACGAGCAGTACTTC.

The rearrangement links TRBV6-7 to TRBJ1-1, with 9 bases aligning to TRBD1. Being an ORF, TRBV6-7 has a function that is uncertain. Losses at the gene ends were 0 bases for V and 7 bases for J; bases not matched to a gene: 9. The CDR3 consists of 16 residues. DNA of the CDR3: TGTGCCAGCAGTTACTCAGGGACAGGGCCCGCAGGTGAAGCTTTCTTT. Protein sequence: CASSYSGTGPAGEAFF.

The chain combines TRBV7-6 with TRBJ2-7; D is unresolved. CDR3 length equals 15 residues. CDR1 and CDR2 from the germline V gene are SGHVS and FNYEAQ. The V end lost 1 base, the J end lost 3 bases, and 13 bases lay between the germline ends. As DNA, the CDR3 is TGTGCCAGCAGCTTAGAATCAAGTACGGACTACGAGCAGTACTTC. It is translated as CASSLESSTDYEQYF. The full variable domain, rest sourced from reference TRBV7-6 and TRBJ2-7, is GAGVSQSPRYKVTKRGQDVALRCDPISGHVSLYWYRQALGQGPEFLTYFNYEAQQDKSGLPNDRFSAERPEGSISTLTIQRTEQRDSAMYRCASSLESSTDYEQYFGPGTRLTVT.

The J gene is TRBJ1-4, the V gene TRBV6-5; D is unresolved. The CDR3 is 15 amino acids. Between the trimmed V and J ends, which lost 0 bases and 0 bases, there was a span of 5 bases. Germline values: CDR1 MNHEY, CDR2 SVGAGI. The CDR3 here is CASSYSRPTNEKLFF. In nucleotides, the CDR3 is TGTGCCAGCAGTTACTCCCGGCCAACTAATGAAAAACTGTTTTTT.

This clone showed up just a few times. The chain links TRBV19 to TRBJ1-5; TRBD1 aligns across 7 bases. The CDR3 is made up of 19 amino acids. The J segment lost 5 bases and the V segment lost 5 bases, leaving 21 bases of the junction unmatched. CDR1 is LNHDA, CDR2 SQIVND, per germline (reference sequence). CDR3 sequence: CASSPTGEQGRWSDQPQHF. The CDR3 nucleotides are TGTGCCAGTAGTCCAACAGGGGAACAGGGGAGGTGGAGCGATCAGCCCCAGCATTTT.

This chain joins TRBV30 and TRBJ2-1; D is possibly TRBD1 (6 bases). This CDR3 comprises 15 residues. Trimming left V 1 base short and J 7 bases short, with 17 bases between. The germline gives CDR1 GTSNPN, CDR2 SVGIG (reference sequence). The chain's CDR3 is CAWSDRAQGKNEQFF. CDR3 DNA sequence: TGTGCCTGGAGTGACCGGGCTCAGGGGAAGAATGAGCAGTTCTTC.

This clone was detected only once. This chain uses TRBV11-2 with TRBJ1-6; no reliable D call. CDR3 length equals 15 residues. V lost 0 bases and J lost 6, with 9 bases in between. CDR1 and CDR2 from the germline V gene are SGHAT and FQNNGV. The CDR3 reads CASSLDTARNSPLHF. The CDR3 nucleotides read TGTGCCAGCAGCTTAGATACAGCTCGTAATTCACCCCTCCACTTT.

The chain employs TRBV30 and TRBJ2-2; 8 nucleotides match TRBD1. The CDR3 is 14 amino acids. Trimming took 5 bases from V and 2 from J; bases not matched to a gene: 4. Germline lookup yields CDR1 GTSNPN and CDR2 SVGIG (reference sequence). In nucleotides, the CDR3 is TGTGCCTGGCGAGGACAGGGTAACACCGGGGAGCTGTTTTTT. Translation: CAWRGQGNTGELFF. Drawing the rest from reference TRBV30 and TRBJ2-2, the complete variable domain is SQTIHQWPATLVQPVGSPLSLECTVEGTSNPNLYWYRQAAGRGLQLLFYSVGIGQISSEVPQNLSASRPQDRQFILSSKKLLLSDSGFYLCAWRGQGNTGELFFGEGSRLTVL.

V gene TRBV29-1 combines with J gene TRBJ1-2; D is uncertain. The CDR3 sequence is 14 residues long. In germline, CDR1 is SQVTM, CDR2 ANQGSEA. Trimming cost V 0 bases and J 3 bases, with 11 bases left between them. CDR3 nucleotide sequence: TGCAGCGTTGAAGATCAAGGGATTTACTATGGCTACACCTTC. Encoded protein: CSVEDQGIYYGYTF.

The DNA of the CDR3 is TGTGCCTGGAGTAGTGGCAGGGGCAATGAGCAGTTCTTC. Translation gives CAWSSGRGNEQFF. V and J are TRBV30 and TRBJ2-1; TRBD1 is a possible D gene (6 bases). The germline gives CDR1 GTSNPN, CDR2 SVGIG (reference sequence). V was clipped by 2 bases and J by 6 bases, with 11 bases between them. The CDR3 consists of 13 residues.

Written as DNA, the CDR3 is TGCAGCGTGATTTCCCGGGCAGATACGCAGTATTTT. The encoded protein is CSVISRADTQYF. V usage is TRBV29-1 and J usage is TRBJ2-3; D gene ambiguous. CDR3 size: 12 residues. V was clipped by 6 bases and J by 4 bases, with 11 bases between them. CDR1 and CDR2 (germline): SQVTM, ANQGSEA.